The 18 T cell receptor beta chains below were found in one sample sequenced in a study of CD8 T cells in ankylosing spondylitis. TCRdb recomputed calls from the 5' RACE reads with MiXCR, one row per CDR3 protein. This sample has 650,000 to 800,000 distinct CDR3 sequences, with around 17% found just once. General study results and limits: Ankylosing spondylitis blood seemed to carry a telltale TCR beta motif made of fewer than ten highly homologous variants.

The antigens of these receptors remain unknown. The sequenced sample consisted of blood, either unsorted or a sorted T cell fraction (not recorded which). Receptors were obtained from a male donor with ankylosing spondylitis.

The rearrangement joins TRBV27 to TRBJ2-7, with D perhaps TRBD1 (6 bases). Trimming took off 6 bases at V and 2 bases at J, with 14 bases between the two ends. Germline CDR1 is MNHEY and CDR2 is SMNVEV (reference sequence). The CDR3 covers 14 residues. This chain's CDR3 is CASRWGHIPYEQYF. The CDR3 nucleotides are TGTGCCAGCAGGTGGGGACATATCCCCTACGAGCAGTACTTC.

This clonotype appeared a few times. The chain is built from TRBV11-2 and TRBJ2-1; 8 nucleotides line up with TRBD2. With V trimmed by 5 bases and J by 5 bases, 11 bases remained unmatched. The CDR3 sequence is 16 residues long. CDR1 is SGHAT, CDR2 FQNNGV, per germline. The CDR3 is CASSPRWRGAHNEQFF. The CDR3 DNA is TGTGCCAGCAGCCCAAGGTGGCGGGGGGCCCACAATGAGCAGTTCTTC.

V is TRBV12-3 or TRBV12-4 and J is TRBJ2-7; 8 bases align to TRBD1. The CDR3 consists of 14 residues. J gave up 7 bases and V 2 bases, and 7 bases lay outside the gene matches. The CDR3 DNA follows: TGTGCCAGCAGTTTACAGGGGGCATATTGGGAGCAGTACTTC. Its protein is CASSLQGAYWEQYF.

This clonotype was observed a few times. The chain employs TRBV7-2 and TRBJ1-1, with 10 bases lining up with TRBD1. The CDR3 is 15 residues long. V lost 5 bases to trimming and J lost 7 bases; unmatched junction nucleotides: 10. In germline, CDR1 is SGHTA, CDR2 FQGNSA. CDR3 in DNA: TGTGCCAGCAGCCCTCTGCGACAGGGGGCGGGTGAAGCTTTCTTT. This translates into CASSPLRQGAGEAFF.

This clonotype was counted only a few times. The chain uses TRBV6-5 and TRBJ1-1; possible D gene TRBD1, 5 bases. The CDR3 is 15 amino acids. Per germline, CDR1 MNHEY and CDR2 SVGAGI. The V end lost 2 bases, the J end lost 0 bases, and 10 bases lay between the germline ends. The CDR3 is CASSYRDSLNTEAFF. In nucleotides, the CDR3 is TGTGCCAGCAGTTACAGGGACTCCTTGAACACTGAAGCTTTCTTT.

This chain connects TRBV5-1 to TRBJ2-2; the match to TRBD1 covers 9 bases. Germline V gene lookup returns CDR1 SGHRS and CDR2 YFSETQ. Germline trimming cut 3 bases from V and 5 bases from J; bases unmatched to any gene: 5. The CDR3 length is 15 residues. The CDR3 DNA reads TGCGCCAGCAGCTCCCCCGGGACAGGGACCGGGGAGCTGTTTTTT. It codes for CASSSPGTGTGELFF.

Only a few counts were recorded for this clonotype. This sequence joins TRBV6-2 or TRBV6-3 and TRBJ2-3; D gene uncertain. Trimming pared 1 base from V and 3 bases from J, leaving 14 bases between. CDR3 length: 16 residues. CDR1 and CDR2 from the germline V gene are MNHEY and SVGEGT. CDR3 bases: TGTGCCAGCAGTTACTTACCCCTGGGCGGAACAGATACGCAGTATTTT. Residues: CASSYLPLGGTDTQYF.

This clonotype was picked up a small number of times. The chain is built from TRBV9 and TRBJ2-7; no reliable D call. The ends were cut back, 0 bases at V and 3 bases at J, with 16 bases in the middle. The CDR3 is 16 amino acids. Germline V gene data show CDR1 as SGDLS and CDR2 as YYNGEE. CDR3 sequence reads: CASSVEDYGRHYEQYF. The CDR3 DNA sequence: TGTGCCAGCAGCGTAGAGGATTACGGACGGCACTACGAGCAGTACTTC.

This clonotype showed up just a few times. The rearrangement joins TRBV5-1 to TRBJ2-1; the match to TRBD2 covers 8 bases. V was clipped by 4 bases and J by 9 bases; unmatched bases: 9. The CDR3 extends over 14 amino acids. The V gene's germline CDR1 is SGHRS and CDR2 YFSETQ. CDR3 in DNA: TGCGCCAGCAGCCTGGCGGGGGGCTTCGGTGAGCAGTTCTTC. Protein: CASSLAGGFGEQFF.

This clonotype was counted between two and nine times. The V gene is TRBV20-1, the J gene TRBJ2-3; D is undetermined. The CDR3 spans 13 residues. The V gene lost 6 bases and the J gene lost 6 bases, with 16 bases spanning the gap. Germline values: CDR1 DFQATT, CDR2 SNEGSKA (reference sequence). CDR3 region: CSALVLRSDTQYF. CDR3 sequence (DNA): TGCAGTGCATTAGTCCTGAGGTCTGATACGCAGTATTTT.

This clonotype has just a few counts. V usage is TRBV27 and J usage is TRBJ1-1; the match to TRBD1 covers 10 bases. V gave up 2 bases and J gave up 3 bases; unmatched junction bases: 3. The CDR3 extends over 15 amino acids. CDR1 and CDR2 (germline): MNHEY, SMNVEV (reference sequence). The CDR3 sequence: CASSLKDRGDTEAFF. As DNA, the CDR3 is TGTGCCAGCAGTTTAAAGGACAGGGGGGACACTGAAGCTTTCTTT.

A few counts support this clonotype. The chain employs TRBV20-1 and TRBJ2-1; D uncertain. The V gene lost 6 bases and the J gene lost 3 bases, with 9 bases spanning the gap. Germline assignment: CDR1 DFQATT and CDR2 SNEGSKA (reference sequence). CDR3 length: 12 amino acids. CDR3 nucleotide sequence: TGCAGTGCCCCGCGCGACTACAATGAGCAGTTCTTC. Residues: CSAPRDYNEQFF.

This clonotype has at least ten counts. In DNA form, the CDR3 reads TGTGCCAGCAGTTACGGGACAACCACAGATACGCAGTATTTT. It translates to CASSYGTTTDTQYF. This rearrangement joins TRBV6-2 or TRBV6-3 to TRBJ2-3; D is perhaps TRBD1 (6 bases). Trimming left V 2 bases short and J 2 bases short, with 8 bases between. The germline V gene has CDR1 MNHEY and CDR2 SVGEGT. This CDR3 region has 14 residues.

This clonotype was seen only a few times. The chain is built from TRBV7-2 and TRBJ2-7; TRBD1 matches 7 bases. The germline V gene encodes CDR1 SGHTA and CDR2 FQGNSA. V lost 5 bases, J lost 1 base, and 11 bases stayed unmatched. The CDR3 spans 16 residues. The CDR3: CASSPQTGLSSYEQYF. The CDR3 nucleotides are TGTGCCAGCAGCCCCCAGACAGGGCTGTCTTCCTACGAGCAGTACTTC.

There are a few counts of this clonotype. The rearrangement links TRBV20-1 to TRBJ2-1; 9 bases map to TRBD2. CDR3 length equals 15 residues. Germline CDR1 reads DFQATT; CDR2 reads SNEGSKA (reference sequence). V lost 4 bases and J lost 2; bases outside the gene matches: 6. The CDR3: CSANRGGRAYNEQFF. The CDR3, as DNA: TGCAGTGCTAACCGGGGCGGGAGGGCCTACAATGAGCAGTTCTTC.

This clonotype was observed a handful of times. This chain connects TRBV28 to TRBJ2-7; 8 bases fit TRBD2. Germline V lookup: CDR1 MDHEN, CDR2 SYDVKM. The CDR3 covers 15 residues. Germline trimming cut 6 bases from V and 3 bases from J; bases unmatched to any gene: 10. CDR3 residues: CASRPPSGSFYEQYF. DNA for the CDR3: TGTGCCAGCAGGCCCCCAAGCGGGAGTTTCTACGAGCAGTACTTC.

This clonotype turned up a few times. The chain links TRBV11-2 to TRBJ2-2; the D is unclear. The ends were cut back, 5 bases at V and 6 bases at J, with 16 bases in the middle. Germline V lookup: CDR1 SGHAT, CDR2 FQNNGV. CDR3 length: 15 residues. CDR3 region: CASSAPLSRAGELFF. CDR3 DNA: TGTGCCAGCAGCGCGCCCCTTAGCCGTGCCGGGGAGCTGTTTTTT.

This clonotype was detected only a few times. This chain uses TRBV2 with TRBJ1-1; 8 nucleotides match TRBD1. The V gene's germline CDR1 is SNHLY and CDR2 FYNNEI. J gave up 4 bases and V 5 bases, and 6 bases lay outside the gene matches. This CDR3 is 14 amino acids long. CDR3: CASSKTGVSTEAFF. The CDR3 nucleotides read TGTGCCAGCAGTAAGACAGGGGTATCCACTGAAGCTTTCTTT.